A selection of T cell receptor beta chains follows, all from one sample in a study of T cells in localized non-small cell lung cancer. The assay was immunoSEQ multiplex PCR, and TCRdb's table has in-frame clones only and misses some. The profile covers 70,000 to 95,000 clones, with just over 90% appearing a single time and roughly 3.9% taken by the ten largest. Sequencing was performed on PBMCs, taken before any cancer treatment. The receptors stem from a woman aged 35-75 years with stage II squamous cell lung carcinoma. CDR3s include the opening cysteine and the closing phenylalanine or tryptophan. D genes are given only for firm matches. Clone size is shown for a subset of rows, as once, few, many or a class of expanded clone.

V gene	clone size	D gene	J gene	CDR3 protein	CDR3 DNA
TRBV5-1	.	.	TRBJ2-7	CASSPGPREQYF	TGCGCCAGCAGCCCGGGTCCACGGGAGCAGTACTTC
TRBV19	.	.	TRBJ1-2	CASSNRGGGNHYGYTF	TGTGCCAGTAGCAATCGCGGTGGGGGAAACCACTATGGCTACACCTTC
TRBV30	.	TRBD1	TRBJ2-7	CAWSLAGGGGEQYF	TGTGCCTGGAGTCTGGCAGGGGGCGGTGGCGAGCAGTACTTC
TRBV6-1	.	.	TRBJ2-7	CASGHGLGAEQYF	TGTGCCAGCGGTCACGGGCTCGGAGCCGAGCAGTACTTC
TRBV28	.	.	TRBJ2-6	CASRGGNVLTF	TGTGCCAGCAGGGGAGGCAACGTCCTGACTTTC
TRBV5-5	.	.	TRBJ2-7	CASSPFGGGLRADAYF	TGTGCCAGCAGTCCCTTTGGAGGTGGGTTGCGGGCCGATGCATACTTC
TRBV7-2	.	TRBD1	TRBJ1-5	CASSVEGAGPRNQPQHF	TGTGCCAGCAGCGTAGAGGGGGCAGGACCTCGCAATCAGCCCCAGCATTTT
TRBV6-4	once	.	TRBJ2-3	CASSETVDADTQYF	TGTGCCAGCAGTGAGACGGTAGATGCAGATACGCAGTATTTT
TRBV5-1	.	.	TRBJ1-1	CASSQGPTGNTEAFF	TGCGCCAGCAGCCAGGGCCCAACAGGGAACACTGAAGCTTTCTTT
TRBV6-4	.	TRBD2	TRBJ2-3	CATSSLADSTDTQYF	TGTGCCACCTCTTCGCTAGCGGATAGCACAGATACGCAGTATTTT
TRBV18	.	.	TRBJ1-2	CASSPTRAPTNYGYTF	TGTGCCAGCTCTCCCACTAGGGCCCCTACTAACTATGGCTACACCTTC
TRBV6-1	.	.	TRBJ2-5	CASSLQGIGETQYF	TGTGCCAGCAGTTTACAGGGCATAGGAGAGACCCAGTACTTC
TRBV6-1	.	TRBD2	TRBJ2-1	CASRHEAGKYNEQFF	TGTGCCAGCAGACACGAAGCGGGAAAATACAATGAGCAGTTCTTC
TRBV11-2	.	.	TRBJ2-1	CASSLGTYNEQFF	TGTGCCAGCAGCTTAGGGACTTACAATGAGCAGTTCTTC
TRBV2	once	.	TRBJ2-4	CASRGTGNIQYF	TGTGCCAGCAGAGGGACGGGAAACATTCAGTACTTC
TRBV14	.	.	TRBJ2-7	CASSSNYARNEQYF	TGTGCCAGCAGCTCAAATTACGCCCGCAACGAGCAGTACTTC
TRBV5-6	.	.	TRBJ2-5	CASSLRPETQYF	TGTGCCAGCAGCTTGCGGCCAGAGACCCAGTACTTC
TRBV6-5	.	.	TRBJ2-7	CASHMGYEQYF	TGTGCCAGTCATATGGGCTACGAGCAGTACTTC
TRBV28	.	.	TRBJ2-4	CASSLGNIQYF	TGTGCCAGCTCATTGGGAAACATTCAGTACTTC
TRBV4-1	.	.	TRBJ2-5	CASSHRETQYF	TGCGCCAGCAGCCACCGGGAGACCCAGTACTTC
TRBV30	.	TRBD1	TRBJ2-7	CAWSPGQLVPEQYF	TGTGCCTGGAGTCCGGGACAGCTTGTCCCCGAGCAGTACTTC
TRBV5-1	.	.	TRBJ2-5	CASSLGSGPETQYF	TGCGCCAGCAGCCTCGGATCGGGGCCTGAGACCCAGTACTTC
TRBV6-1	.	TRBD2	TRBJ2-3	CASSEYTSGFTDTQYF	TGTGCCAGCAGTGAATATACTAGCGGATTCACAGATACGCAGTATTTT
TRBV5-1	.	.	TRBJ1-4	CASSLAVSRTALFF	TGCGCCAGCAGCTTGGCGGTTTCTAGGACAGCACTGTTTTTT
TRBV5-4	.	TRBD2	TRBJ2-1	CASSTSGGSYNEQFF	TGTGCCAGCAGCACTAGCGGGGGGTCCTACAATGAGCAGTTCTTC
TRBV5-5	.	TRBD1	TRBJ2-5	CASSPGTGSETQYF	TGTGCCAGCAGCCCCGGGACAGGGTCAGAGACCCAGTACTTC
TRBV4-3	.	TRBD1	TRBJ1-2	CASSLGQGIAF	TGCGCCAGCAGCCTGGGACAGGGCATCGCCTTC
TRBV4-1	once	.	TRBJ1-2	CASSQEGGVIYGYTF	TGCGCCAGCAGCCAAGAGGGGGGGGTTATCTATGGCTACACCTTC
TRBV5-6	.	.	TRBJ1-1	CASSFRRNTEAFF	TGTGCCAGCAGCTTCAGGAGGAACACTGAAGCTTTCTTT
TRBV28	.	TRBD2	TRBJ2-1	CASKIRTSGRETYNEQFF	TGTGCCAGCAAAATTCGGACTAGCGGGAGAGAGACCTACAATGAGCAGTTCTTC
TRBV28	.	.	TRBJ1-6	CASSLGQRNSPLHF	TGTGCCAGCAGTTTGGGCCAGCGTAATTCACCCCTCCACTTT
TRBV2	.	.	TRBJ2-2	CASSEVVNTGELFF	TGTGCCAGCAGTGAAGTAGTAAACACCGGGGAGCTGTTTTTT
TRBV11-1	.	.	TRBJ2-7	CASSLGGNRREQYF	TGTGCCAGCAGCTTAGGGGGGAACAGACGCGAGCAGTACTTC
TRBV5-1	.	TRBD1	TRBJ1-1	CASSLEGAARNTEAFF	TGCGCCAGCAGCTTGGAGGGGGCCGCCAGGAACACTGAAGCTTTCTTT
TRBV6-1	.	.	TRBJ1-5	CASRGLRDQPQHF	TGTGCCAGCAGGGGGCTAAGGGATCAGCCCCAGCATTTT
TRBV2	.	.	TRBJ2-1	CASSEARNRDFF	TGTGCCAGCAGTGAAGCGCGGAACAGGGATTTCTTC
TRBV6-5	.	.	TRBJ2-5	CASSYSGQGGETQYF	TGTGCCAGCAGTTACTCGGGGCAGGGGGGGGAGACCCAGTACTTC
TRBV27	.	.	TRBJ2-6	CASSLARSGANVLTF	TGTGCCAGCAGTTTAGCCCGCTCTGGGGCCAACGTCCTGACTTTC
TRBV18	.	TRBD1	TRBJ1-2	CASSPIEQGKAGYTF	TGTGCCAGCTCACCAATAGAACAGGGGAAGGCAGGCTACACCTTC
TRBV7-9	.	.	TRBJ1-2	CASSLPTVYGYTF	TGTGCCAGCAGCTTACCGACAGTCTATGGCTACACCTTC